The rows below give T cell receptor beta chains drawn from one sample of a study of shared clonotypes between healthy human individuals. Here immunoSEQ multiplex PCR was the method, and the copy in TCRdb shows in-frame clones only, minus some. The sample carries approximately 1,000,000 clones, 75% to 85% recorded once. The sequencing sample was made of memory CD4+ T cells from PBMCs. Every receptor here comes from a man in his late teens or twenties in good health. Some clones in this sample may be carry-over from other donors' samples. Each CDR3 is given with its conserved first and last residue. D genes are given only for firm matches. Not every row has a clone size; where given, it reads once, few, many or a size class.

d_call j_call v_call clone_size cdr3_aa cdr3_nt
. TRBJ1-2 TRBV5-4 . CASSLGQNYGYTF TGTGCCAGCAGCTTGGGGCAGAATTATGGCTACACCTTC
. TRBJ2-7 TRBV27 . CASSRRESSYEQYF TGTGCCAGCAGCCGTAGAGAGAGCTCCTACGAGCAGTACTTC
. TRBJ2-1 TRBV7-2 . CASSLAPGTYNEQFF TGTGCCAGCAGCTTAGCTCCGGGAACCTACAATGAGCAGTTCTTC
. TRBJ1-4 TRBV29-1 once CSSLGTTNEKLFF TGCAGCTCCCTGGGGACAACTAATGAAAAACTGTTTTTT
TRBD1 TRBJ2-3 TRBV7-3 . CASSPVDRASTDTQYF TGTGCCAGCAGCCCGGTGGACAGGGCTAGCACAGATACGCAGTATTTT
. TRBJ2-5 TRBV10-3 . CAISDGQGGRETQYF TGTGCCATCAGTGACGGGCAGGGAGGAAGGGAGACCCAGTACTTC
. TRBJ2-1 TRBV5-1 . CASSLQAPSYNEQFF TGCGCCAGCAGCTTACAAGCGCCCTCCTACAATGAGCAGTTCTTC
. TRBJ1-6 TRBV7-2 . CASSLGGLGSPLHF TGTGCCAGCAGCTTAGGAGGGCTCGGCTCACCCCTCCACTTT
TRBD2 TRBJ2-2 TRBV7-3 . CASSPRTSGGRTGELFF TGTGCCAGCAGCCCACGGACTAGCGGGGGGCGGACCGGGGAGCTGTTTTTT
. TRBJ2-2 TRBV7-3 . CASSLHASPDRNTGELFF TGTGCCAGCAGCTTACACGCTTCTCCGGACAGGAACACCGGGGAGCTGTTTTTT
. TRBJ1-5 TRBV6-1 few CASSGAAGSNQPQHF TGTGCCAGCAGTGGGGCCGCCGGTAGCAATCAGCCCCAGCATTTT
TRBD2 TRBJ2-2 TRBV5-1 . CASSQLSGFTGELFF TGCGCCAGCAGCCAGCTTAGCGGGTTCACCGGGGAGCTGTTTTTT
TRBD2 TRBJ2-5 TRBV4-3 . CASSRGGAQYF TGCGCCAGCAGCCGGGGGGGGGCCCAGTACTTC
. TRBJ1-4 TRBV2 . CASSDGRGEEKLFF TGTGCCAGCAGTGATGGCAGGGGTGAGGAAAAACTGTTTTTT
TRBD2 TRBJ2-2 TRBV7-3 . CASSPGGVNTGELFF TGTGCCAGCAGCCCCGGGGGGGTGAACACCGGGGAGCTGTTTTTT
. TRBJ2-7 TRBV7-9 . CASSRTGSGDYEQYF TGTGCCAGCAGCCGAACAGGGAGTGGGGACTACGAGCAGTACTTC
TRBD2 TRBJ2-1 TRBV5-1 . CASSLQLAGVVGNEQFF TGCGCCAGCAGCCTACAATTAGCGGGAGTGGTGGGTAATGAGCAGTTCTTC
. TRBJ2-6 TRBV28 . CASRPTAGRGANVLTF TGTGCCAGCAGGCCCACAGCAGGGAGGGGGGCCAACGTCCTGACTTTC
. TRBJ2-4 TRBV6-1 . CASSELGLGVQYF TGTGCCAGCAGTGAATTGGGACTCGGCGTTCAGTACTTC
TRBD2 TRBJ2-5 TRBV7-2 . CASSSGQASGRAETQYF TGTGCCAGCAGCTCGGGACAGGCGAGCGGGAGGGCTGAGACCCAGTACTTC
TRBD2 TRBJ2-3 TRBV5-1 . CASSFDTSGRTDTQYF TGCGCCAGCAGCTTTGACACTAGCGGGCGCACAGATACGCAGTATTTT
TRBD2 TRBJ2-7 TRBV5-1 . CASRRLAGAYEQYF TGCGCCAGCAGGAGACTAGCGGGAGCCTACGAGCAGTACTTC
. TRBJ2-5 TRBV28 once CASSGAKSKTQYF TGTGCCAGCAGTGGGGCGAAGTCGAAGACCCAGTACTTC
TRBD2 TRBJ2-3 TRBV9 . CASSVGPSGRAFSTDTQYF TGTGCCAGCAGCGTAGGCCCCAGCGGGAGGGCCTTTAGCACAGATACGCAGTATTTT
. TRBJ1-2 TRBV2 . CASSEGAGEPYRGYTF TGTGCCAGCAGTGAAGGGGCAGGGGAGCCGTATCGCGGCTACACCTTC
. TRBJ1-1 TRBV19 few CASSARDTRGAFF TGTGCCAGTAGTGCCCGGGACACCCGAGGGGCTTTCTTT
. TRBJ1-5 TRBV28 few CASSPSGGVDQPQHF TGTGCCAGCAGTCCTTCAGGAGGGGTCGATCAGCCCCAGCATTTT
. TRBJ2-2 TRBV15 . CATSWRRATELFF TGTGCCACCAGCTGGCGCCGGGCTACAGAACTGTTTTTT
. TRBJ1-6 TRBV4-2 . CASSQGTADNSPLHF TGTGCCAGCAGCCAAGGGACGGCGGATAATTCACCCCTCCACTTT
TRBD1 TRBJ1-3 TRBV2 . CASRMTGGANTIYF TGTGCCAGCAGGATGACAGGGGGCGCGAACACCATATATTTT
TRBD2 TRBJ2-1 TRBV19 . CASSRLASYNEQFF TGTGCCAGTTCCAGACTAGCGTCCTACAATGAGCAGTTCTTC
. TRBJ2-1 TRBV30 . CAWHSPHRNEQFF TGTGCCTGGCACTCCCCCCACAGGAATGAGCAGTTCTTC
TRBD2 TRBJ2-1 TRBV4-3 . CASSQGKGEGNNEQFF TGCGCCAGCAGCCAAGGTAAAGGGGAGGGGAACAATGAGCAGTTCTTC
. TRBJ2-7 TRBV7-2 . CASSLSQGAEQYF TGTGCCAGCAGCCTATCACAGGGTGCTGAGCAGTACTTC
. TRBJ2-3 TRBV6-6 . CASSFGSYTDTQYF TGTGCCAGCAGTTTCGGGAGTTACACAGATACGCAGTATTTT
. TRBJ2-7 TRBV18 . CASSRGTTSYEQYF TGTGCCAGCTCCCGCGGGACCACTTCCTACGAGCAGTACTTC
. TRBJ1-1 TRBV7-6 . CASSLRSLTNTEAFF TGTGCCAGCAGCCTTAGATCGTTGACGAACACTGAAGCTTTCTTT
TRBD1 TRBJ1-2 TRBV5-6 once CASSLGQGEGYTF TGTGCCAGCAGCTTGGGACAGGGGGAAGGCTACACCTTC
. TRBJ1-2 TRBV5-1 . CASSLDRVYGYTF TGCGCCAGCAGCTTGGATAGGGTATATGGCTACACCTTC
. TRBJ2-3 TRBV6-6 . CASSAPGPGTDTQYF TGTGCCAGCAGTGCCCCAGGCCCCGGCACAGATACGCAGTATTTT
TRBD2 TRBJ2-1 TRBV2 . CASRAGYEQFF TGTGCCAGCAGAGCGGGATATGAGCAGTTCTTC
. TRBJ2-1 TRBV5-4 . CASSLTSQSYNEQFF TGTGCCAGCAGCTTGACTAGCCAATCCTACAATGAGCAGTTCTTC
. TRBJ2-1 TRBV5-1 . CASSPRQVEHNEQFF TGCGCCAGCAGTCCTAGACAGGTCGAACACAATGAGCAGTTCTTC
TRBD1 TRBJ2-1 TRBV19 . CASSSGTANNEQFF TGTGCCAGTAGTTCCGGGACAGCTAACAATGAGCAGTTCTTC
. TRBJ1-3 TRBV18 . CASLESVSGNTIYF TGTGCCAGCTTAGAGTCGGTTTCTGGAAACACCATATATTTT
TRBD1 TRBJ2-7 TRBV7-9 . CASSVTRQGASDEQYF TGTGCCAGCAGCGTGACTCGACAGGGGGCAAGCGACGAGCAGTACTTC
. TRBJ2-7 TRBV28 . CASSSSYEQYF TGTGCCAGCAGTTCGTCCTACGAGCAGTACTTC
. TRBJ1-5 TRBV28 . CASSSGGARQPQHF TGTGCCAGCAGTTCCGGAGGGGCTCGTCAGCCCCAGCATTTT
. TRBJ2-7 TRBV7-9 . CASSLGESSATYEQYF TGTGCCAGCAGCTTAGGGGAGAGTAGCGCTACCTACGAGCAGTACTTC
. TRBJ1-5 TRBV30 few CAWSALLGSNQPQHF TGTGCCTGGAGCGCACTTTTGGGATCCAATCAGCCCCAGCATTTT
. TRBJ1-2 TRBV5-4 . CASTPDHYGYTF TGTGCCAGCACCCCTGACCACTATGGCTACACCTTC
. TRBJ2-7 TRBV6-1 . CASLLGTAGDEQYF TGTGCCAGCCTCCTCGGGACAGCGGGCGACGAGCAGTACTTC
TRBD2 TRBJ2-5 TRBV11-2 few CASMSSGGSEKTQYF TGTGCCAGCATGTCATCGGGAGGATCTGAGAAGACCCAGTACTTC
. TRBJ2-7 TRBV29-1 . CSVESYEQYF TGCAGCGTTGAGTCGTACGAGCAGTACTTC
TRBD2 TRBJ2-7 TRBV2 . CASFQTSGRWAYEQYF TGTGCCAGCTTCCAGACTAGCGGGAGGTGGGCCTACGAGCAGTACTTC
TRBD2 TRBJ2-1 TRBV11-2 . CASSLPIAGNSYNEQFF TGTGCCAGCAGCTTACCTATAGCGGGTAATTCCTACAATGAGCAGTTCTTC
. TRBJ1-1 TRBV28 . CASTTPGDINTEAFF TGTGCCAGCACCACCCCGGGGGACATAAACACTGAAGCTTTCTTT
TRBD1 TRBJ2-7 TRBV28 . CASSSGEYRGF TGTGCCAGCAGCAGTGGGGAATACAGGGGCTTC
. TRBJ1-1 TRBV7-3 few CASSLHTNTEAFF TGTGCCAGCAGCCTCCACACGAACACTGAAGCTTTCTTT
. TRBJ2-3 TRBV5-1 . CASSLREHRSTDTQYF TGCGCCAGCAGCTTGAGGGAGCACAGGAGCACAGATACGCAGTATTTT